The next 13 T cell receptor beta chains were all read from a single sample in a study of graft-versus-host responses after intestinal transplantation. These receptors' antigens are unknown. Using immunoSEQ multiplex PCR, the repertoire was profiled, and TCRdb retains in-frame clones only, with some absent. The sample yields tens of thousands of clones, 90% seen once. The sample consisted of unstimulated CD4+ T cells sorted from spleen or lymph node cells, taken before intestinal transplant. The receptor set was obtained from a human donor who received an intestinal transplant.

This chain uses TRBV7-9 with TRBJ2-5; TRBD2 aligns across 14 bases. From germline, CDR1 is SEHNR and CDR2 FQNEAQ (reference sequence). The V segment lost 5 bases and the J segment 5 bases; nucleotides outside the gene matches: 10. The CDR3 consists of 17 residues. DNA of the CDR3: TGTGCCAGCAGCCCGGGACTAGCGGGGGCCGCCCCCGAGACCCAGTACTTC. This encodes CASSPGLAGAAPETQYF.

The chain couples TRBV11-2 to TRBJ2-1; D is ambiguous. CDR3 length: 14 residues. Germline CDR1 reads SGHAT; CDR2 reads FQNNGV. V gave up 0 bases and J gave up 3 bases, with 6 bases separating them. DNA for the CDR3: TGTGCCAGCAGCTTAGATCCTAGCTACAATGAGCAGTTCTTC. It encodes CASSLDPSYNEQFF.

The V and J genes are TRBV6-1 and TRBJ1-2; 7 bases match TRBD1. The germline CDR1 and CDR2 sequences are MNHNS and SASEGT. Germline trimming cut 7 bases from V and 4 bases from J; bases unmatched to any gene: 3. The CDR3 has 12 amino acids. Here the CDR3 reads CASTQGGYGYTF. CDR3 bases: TGTGCCAGCACCCAGGGGGGCTATGGCTACACCTTC.

The rearrangement joins TRBV7-6 to TRBJ1-5, with D maybe TRBD1 (5 bases). This CDR3 contains 18 residues. CDR1 SGHVS and CDR2 FNYEAQ come from the germline V gene. Trimming removed 5 bases from V and 1 base from J, with 21 bases in between. The CDR3 DNA reads as TGTGCCAGCAGCCATTCACCTGCAGGGCAGACGAGCAATCAGCCCCAGCATTTT. Translated, it gives CASSHSPAGQTSNQPQHF.

The chain employs TRBV6-1 and TRBJ1-1; 9 nucleotides line up with TRBD1. Germline assignment: CDR1 MNHNS and CDR2 SASEGT. The V gene end was trimmed by 4 bases and the J gene end by 4 bases; junction bases not matched to a gene: 13. The CDR3 runs to 17 residues. CDR3 amino acids: CASSAPTGGAVGTEAFF. DNA for the CDR3: TGTGCCAGCAGTGCCCCAACAGGGGGCGCGGTAGGCACTGAAGCTTTCTTT.

The V call is TRBV5-1, the J call TRBJ1-2; TRBD1 matches at 10 bases. V lost 0 bases to trimming and J lost 4 bases; unmatched junction nucleotides: 6. Germline-derived CDR1 and CDR2 are SGHRS and YFSETQ. CDR3 length: 16 residues. Here the CDR3 DNA reads TGCGCCAGCAGCTTGGTGGGGACAGGGGAGGCCTATGGCTACACCTTC. Its protein is CASSLVGTGEAYGYTF.

The gene calls are TRBV4-1 and TRBJ1-5, with D perhaps TRBD1 (5 bases). Germline CDR1 and CDR2: MGHRA and YSYEKL. CDR3 length: 16 residues. V was trimmed by 0 bases and J by 2 bases, leaving 11 bases between them. The CDR3 nucleotides are TGCGCCAGCAGCCAAGAACGGGGGTTGGGCAATCAGCCCCAGCATTTT. It specifies CASSQERGLGNQPQHF.

The chain employs TRBV27 and TRBJ2-5; TRBD2 aligns across 10 bases. V dropped 4 bases and J dropped 5; count of bases not matched to a gene: 4. CDR1 and CDR2 (germline): MNHEY, SMNVEV (reference sequence). CDR3 size: 14 residues. The CDR3 sequence: CASSSAGGLETQYF. As DNA, the CDR3 is TGTGCCAGCAGTTCAGCGGGGGGGCTGGAGACCCAGTACTTC.

The CDR3 spells CASSPRANTEAFF. The CDR3 DNA follows: TGTGCCAGCAGCCCGAGGGCAAACACTGAAGCTTTCTTT. This chain connects TRBV7-9 to TRBJ1-1; D is undetermined. This CDR3 spans 13 amino acids. Germline CDR1 reads SEHNR; CDR2 reads FQNEAQ (reference sequence). The V gene lost 5 bases and the J gene lost 2 bases, with 9 bases spanning the gap.

The J gene is TRBJ1-6, the V gene TRBV7-3; D unclear. With 4 bases removed from V and 3 bases from J, the gap between germline ends came to 4 bases. The CDR3 length is 13 residues. Germline-derived CDR1 and CDR2 are SGHTA and FQGTGA. The CDR3 DNA reads TGTGCCAGCAGCTCCAGCTATAATTCACCCCTCCACTTT. The encoded protein is CASSSSYNSPLHF.

V is TRBV2 and J is TRBJ1-6; D uncertain. The CDR3 has 13 amino acids. CDR1 and CDR2 (germline): SNHLY, FYNNEI. V lost 11 bases and J 0 bases, leaving 8 bases between the germline ends. The DNA for the CDR3 is TGTGCCGGCGGGAGCTCCTATAATTCACCCCTCCACTTT. Its protein is CAGGSSYNSPLHF.

The chain combines TRBV5-1 with TRBJ1-6; D is undetermined. The length of the CDR3 is 15 residues. Trimming stripped 5 bases from V and 6 bases from J, with 15 bases between. Germline CDR1 is SGHRS and CDR2 is YFSETQ. CDR3 in DNA: TGCGCCAGCAGTAGCCTCGACGGTCTTAATTCACCCCTCCACTTT. This encodes CASSSLDGLNSPLHF.

This clone appeared a few times. CDR3 protein: CASARGGGTDTQYF. CDR3 DNA sequence: TGTGCCAGCGCCCGGGGGGGCGGCACAGATACGCAGTATTTT. The chain combines TRBV2 with TRBJ2-3, with 8 positions matching TRBD2. The CDR3 is 14 amino acids. The germline gives CDR1 SNHLY, CDR2 FYNNEI. V was pared by 8 bases and J by 1 base, with 5 bases of the junction left unmatched. The full variable domain, completed using reference TRBV2 and TRBJ2-3, is EPEVTQTPSHQVTQMGQEVILRCVPISNHLYFYWYRQILGQKVEFLVSFYNNEISEKSEIFDDQFSVERPDGSNFTLKIRSTKLEDSAMYFCASARGGGTDTQYFGPGTRLTVL.